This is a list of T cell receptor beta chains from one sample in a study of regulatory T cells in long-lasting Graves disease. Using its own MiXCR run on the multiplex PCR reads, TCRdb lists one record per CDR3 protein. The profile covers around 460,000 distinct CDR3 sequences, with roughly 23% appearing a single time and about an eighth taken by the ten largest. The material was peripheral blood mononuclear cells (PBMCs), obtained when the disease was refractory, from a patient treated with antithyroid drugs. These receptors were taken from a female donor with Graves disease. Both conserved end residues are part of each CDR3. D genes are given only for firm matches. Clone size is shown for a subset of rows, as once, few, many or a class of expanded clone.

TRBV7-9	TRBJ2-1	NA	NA	TGTGCCAGCAGCGCCTCGGGGCAAGGCTCCTACAATGAGCAGTTCTTC	CASSASGQGSYNEQFF
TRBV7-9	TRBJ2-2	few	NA	TGTGCCAGCAGCTTAGGAGCCGCCGGGGAGCTGTTTTTT	CASSLGAAGELFF
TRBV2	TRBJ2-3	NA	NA	TGTGCCAGCAGTGAAGGAGGGCTGACAGGCGTTACAGATACGCAGTATTTT	CASSEGGLTGVTDTQYF
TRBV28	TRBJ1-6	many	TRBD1	TGTGCCAGCAAGGGGGCGGGGAATGGGAATTCACCCCTCCACTTT	CASKGAGNGNSPLHF
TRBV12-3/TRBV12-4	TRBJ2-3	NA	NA	TGTGCCAGCAGCATACCCCCAGGGGAGGATACGCAGTATTTT	CASSIPPGEDTQYF
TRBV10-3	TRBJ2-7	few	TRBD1	TGTGCCGCAAAGCCGGGACAGAGCTACGAGCAGTACTTC	CAAKPGQSYEQYF
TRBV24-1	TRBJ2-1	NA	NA	TGTGCCACCAGTCTTTACAATGAGCAGTTCTTC	CATSLYNEQFF
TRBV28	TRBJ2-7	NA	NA	TGTGCCGGCAGCGCTCCAGGGCAGAGCTCCTACGAGCAGTACTTC	CAGSAPGQSSYEQYF
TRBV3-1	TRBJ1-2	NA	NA	TGTGCCAGCAGCCAACAAGCAGGAAACTATGGCTACACCTTC	CASSQQAGNYGYTF
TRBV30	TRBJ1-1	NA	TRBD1	TGTGCCTGGAATCAGGGGGTCCTGAACACTGAAGCTTTCTTT	CAWNQGVLNTEAFF
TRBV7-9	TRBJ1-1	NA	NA	TGTGCCAGCAGACGTGGGGGGGTGAACACTGAAGCTTTCTTT	CASRRGGVNTEAFF
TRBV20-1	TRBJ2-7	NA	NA	TGCAGTGCTAGGGATCTAGGTCTAGCCTACGAGCAGTACTTC	CSARDLGLAYEQYF
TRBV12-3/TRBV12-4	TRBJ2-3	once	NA	TGTGCCAGCAGGTCCAAGCACGGAGATACGCAGTATTTT	CASRSKHGDTQYF
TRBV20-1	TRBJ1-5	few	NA	TGCAGTGCTAGAGATAACCCTCGTAGCAATCAGCCCCAGCATTTT	CSARDNPRSNQPQHF
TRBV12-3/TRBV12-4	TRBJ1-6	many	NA	TGTGCCAGCGTCCAGGATAATTCACCCCTCCACTTT	CASVQDNSPLHF
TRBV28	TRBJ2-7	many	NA	TGTGCCAGCAGTTTCCCCATAGACAGGAGGACCTACGAGCAGTACTTC	CASSFPIDRRTYEQYF
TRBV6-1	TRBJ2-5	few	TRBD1	TGTGCCATCACAGGGGGCCCCTACAATGAGCAGTACTTC	CAITGGPYNEQYF
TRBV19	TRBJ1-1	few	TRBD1	TGTGCCAGTAGTACAGGGGGCACGACTGAAGCTTTCTTT	CASSTGGTTEAFF
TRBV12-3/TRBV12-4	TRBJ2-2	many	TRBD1	TGTGCCAGCAGTATCGACAGGGTCGGCGGGGAGCTGTTTTTT	CASSIDRVGGELFF
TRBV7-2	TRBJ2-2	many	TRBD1	TGTGCCAGCAGCTTAGAGGGACAGGGCATCTCGAACACCGGGGAGCTGTTTTTT	CASSLEGQGISNTGELFF
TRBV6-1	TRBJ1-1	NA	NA	TGTGCCAGCCTTCTTCGGGGAGACACTGAAGCTTTCTTT	CASLLRGDTEAFF
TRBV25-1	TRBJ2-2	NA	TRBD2	TGTGCCAGCAGTGCACTAGCGGAATACACCGGGGAGCTGTTTTTT	CASSALAEYTGELFF
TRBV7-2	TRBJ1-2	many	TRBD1	TGTGCCAGCAGCTTATTGGGACAGGGAGTTTTC	CASSLLGQGVF
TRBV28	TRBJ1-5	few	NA	TGTGCCAGCAGGTGGACGGATAATAGCAATCAGCCCCAGCATTTT	CASRWTDNSNQPQHF
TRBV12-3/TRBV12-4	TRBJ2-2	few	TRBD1	TGTGCCAGCAGCCCAGGACAGGGACTGGAAACCGGGGAGCTGTTTTTT	CASSPGQGLETGELFF
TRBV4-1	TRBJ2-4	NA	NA	TGCGCCAGCAGCCAAGATGGAGTAGGGGTAAACATTCAGTACTTC	CASSQDGVGVNIQYF
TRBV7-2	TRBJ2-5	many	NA	TGTGCCAGCAGCGCGCAGGCAGAGACCCAGTACTTC	CASSAQAETQYF
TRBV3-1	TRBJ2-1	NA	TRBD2	TGTGCCAGCAGGCTAGCGGGGGAGAATGAGCAGTTCTTC	CASRLAGENEQFF
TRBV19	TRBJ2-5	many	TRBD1	TGTGCCAGTCGGAGGACAGGGGAATCGGAGACCCAGTACTTC	CASRRTGESETQYF
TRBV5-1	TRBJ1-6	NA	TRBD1	TGCGCCAGCAGCTTAAGGACAGGGAATACTGGAGATTCACCCCTCCACTTT	CASSLRTGNTGDSPLHF
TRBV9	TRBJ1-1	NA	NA	TGTGCCAGCACTCGGGACTCAGGAGTGAACACTGAAGCTTTCTTT	CASTRDSGVNTEAFF
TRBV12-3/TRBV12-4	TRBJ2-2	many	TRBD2	TGTGCCAGCAGTTTTAGGCTAGCGGGAAAGACCGGGGAGCTGTTTTTT	CASSFRLAGKTGELFF
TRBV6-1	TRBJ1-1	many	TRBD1	TGTGCCAGCACCACCAACAGGGGGCTAAGAGATACTGAAGCTTTCTTT	CASTTNRGLRDTEAFF
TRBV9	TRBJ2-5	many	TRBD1	TGTGCCAGCAGCGGAGGACAGGGACAAGAGACCCAGTACTTC	CASSGGQGQETQYF
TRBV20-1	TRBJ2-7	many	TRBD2	TGCAGTGCTAGGGGACTAGCGGACTACTACGAGCAGTACTTC	CSARGLADYYEQYF